These 10 T cell receptor beta chains originate from one sample sequenced in a study of CD8+CD57+ T cells in acquired aplastic anemia. Both TCR beta VDJ combination and CDR3 sequence profiling were carried out. Genomic DNA was the template for this profiling. TCRdb re-called the reads with MiXCR, one entry per CDR3 protein. Among roughly 130,000 distinct CDR3 sequences, 48% were seen once, and the ten largest hold 2.5% to 3%. Sequenced input: sorted CD4+, CD8+, or CD8+CD57+ T cells (not recorded which) from PBMCs. These receptors all stem from a human donor in good health, serving as a control.

The rearrangement uses TRBV19 and TRBJ1-2; 11 bases match TRBD1. The CDR3 runs 17 residues. Trimming cost V 3 bases and J 3 bases; bases outside gene matches: 9. Per germline, CDR1 LNHDA and CDR2 SQIVND (reference sequence). The CDR3 bases are TGTGCCAGTAGTATTGGACAGGGGGCGGGAGGTGACTATGGCTACACCTTC. Amino acid sequence: CASSIGQGAGGDYGYTF.

Ten or more counts support this clonotype. This chain links TRBV6-1 with TRBJ1-1; D is possibly TRBD1 (5 bases). The CDR3 is 14 residues long. Germline V gene lookup returns CDR1 MNHNS and CDR2 SASEGT. V lost 6 bases, J lost 5 bases, and 16 bases lay in between. This CDR3 reads CASSLNQGSTEAFF. The CDR3 bases are TGTGCCAGCAGCCTGAACCAGGGATCTACTGAAGCTTTCTTT.

This clonotype was detected many times. The chain has TRBV19 and TRBJ2-7; D may correspond to TRBD1 or TRBD2 (5 bases each). The CDR3 loop spans 13 amino acids. The V end lost 7 bases, the J end lost 5 bases, and 15 bases lay between the germline ends. Germline V lookup: CDR1 LNHDA, CDR2 SQIVND (reference sequence). The CDR3 sequence is CASTGARYNEQYF. The CDR3 DNA follows: TGTGCCAGTACCGGGGCCCGGTACAACGAGCAGTACTTC.

The V and J genes are TRBV7-7 and TRBJ1-2; 7 bases match TRBD1. CDR3 length: 15 residues. J lost 0 bases, V lost 4 bases, and 5 bases had no gene match. Germline V gene lookup returns CDR1 SSHAT and CDR2 FNYEAQ (reference sequence). The CDR3 DNA reads TGTGCCAGCAGCTCTCCGACAGGGCCTAACTATGGCTACACCTTC. Its protein product is CASSSPTGPNYGYTF.

This clonotype was recorded a few times. One end of the junction varies from germline; a read error may be responsible. CDR3 DNA sequence: TGTGCCACCAGTGATTCAGGGGAAGCTAATTCGCCCCTCCACTTT. Its translation is CATSDSGEANSPLHF. The gene calls are TRBV24-1 and TRBJ1-6; perhaps TRBD1 as D (6 bases). Germline assignment: CDR1 KGHDR and CDR2 SFDVKD. The CDR3 covers 15 residues.

This chain links TRBV7-3 with TRBJ2-7; D is ambiguous. The CDR3 has 12 amino acids. The ends were cut back, 6 bases at V and 0 bases at J, with 6 bases in the middle. Germline V lookup: CDR1 SGHTA, CDR2 FQGTGA. In DNA, the CDR3 is TGTGCCAGCAGTTCGAACTCCTACGAGCAGTACTTC. Translating it yields CASSSNSYEQYF.

V gene TRBV7-8 combines with J gene TRBJ2-7, with 8 nucleotides matching TRBD1. This CDR3 has 14 amino acids. V shed 2 bases and J 1 base; nucleotides not matched to a gene: 1. Germline V gene data show CDR1 as SGHVS and CDR2 as FQNEAQ. The CDR3 here is CASSLRTGSYEQYF. The CDR3, as DNA: TGTGCCAGCAGCTTAAGGACAGGGTCCTACGAGCAGTACTTC.

As for this clonotype: A much larger clonotype is one base distant, so this may be a read error. The chain recombines TRBV5-1 with TRBJ1-4; D may be TRBD1 (5 bases). V was pared by 4 bases and J by 10 bases, with 14 bases between. The CDR3 sequence is 13 residues long. Germline V CDR1 and CDR2: SGHRS, YFSETQ. The CDR3 nucleotides read TGCGCCAGCAGCGCTGGGGTTAGGGGAAAACTGTTTTTT. Translating gives CASSAGVRGKLFF.

The sample holds many counts of this clonotype. The CDR3 sequence: CASKWGNTEAFF. In nucleotides, the CDR3 is TGTGCCAGCAAGTGGGGGAACACTGAAGCTTTCTTT. The V call is TRBV6-5, the J call TRBJ1-1; D gene ambiguous. The germline gives CDR1 MNHEY, CDR2 SVGAGI. This CDR3 has 12 residues. Trimming took off 7 bases at V and 1 base at J, with 7 bases between the two ends.

This clonotype was seen repeatedly, ten times or more. The CDR3 coding sequence is TGTGCCAGCAGCTTAGGGCAAGGGGCCGGCAATCAGCCCCAGCATTTT. Translation gives CASSLGQGAGNQPQHF. J is TRBJ1-5 and V is TRBV7-2; D possibly corresponds to TRBD1 (5 bases). The germline V gene encodes CDR1 SGHTA and CDR2 FQGNSA. Trimming took 1 base from V and 2 from J, leaving 12 bases between them. The CDR3 loop spans 16 amino acids.